The 5 T cell receptor beta chains given below trace back to one sample, sequenced in a study of shared clonotypes between healthy human individuals. Clones were sequenced by immunoSEQ multiplex PCR, and TCRdb holds only the in-frame ones, with some missing. The data contain nearly 1 million clones, over 60% of them singletons. The source material was memory CD4+ T cells sorted from blood. Subset given: CD45RA-negative fraction. These receptors originate from a man younger than 30 in good health.

About this clone itself: Other DNA sequences in the same sample also yield this CDR3. V usage is TRBV4-2 and J usage is TRBJ1-2; D is unresolved. V lost 0 bases, J lost 2 bases, and 7 bases lay in between. CDR1 is LGHNA, CDR2 YNFKEQ, per germline. The CDR3 has 14 amino acids. The CDR3 region has the DNA TGTGCCAGCAGCCAAGATCCGTCGAACTATGGCTACACCTTC. Residues: CASSQDPSNYGYTF.

V and J are TRBV7-9 and TRBJ2-3; TRBD1 aligns across 7 bases. The V and J ends lost 0 bases and 0 bases, in that order; junction bases with no gene match: 3. Germline loops: CDR1 SEHNR, CDR2 FQNEAQ (reference sequence). The CDR3 covers 16 residues. The CDR3 nucleotides are TGTGCCAGCAGCTTAGCACAGGGGTTTAGCACAGATACGCAGTATTTT. Translation gives CASSLAQGFSTDTQYF. The full variable domain, in which reference TRBV7-9 and TRBJ2-3 provide the parts outside the CDR3, is DTGVSQNPRHKITKRGQNVTFRCDPISEHNRLYWYRQTLGQGPEFLTYFQNEAQLEKSRLLSDRFSAERPKGSFSTLEIQRTEQGDSAMYLCASSLAQGFSTDTQYFGPGTRLTVL.

The genes are TRBV18 and TRBJ2-2, with 8 bases identical to TRBD2. Germline V gene data show CDR1 as KGHSH and CDR2 as LQKENI. The CDR3 is 17 amino acids. The J segment lost 5 bases and the V segment lost 2 bases, leaving 10 bases of the junction unmatched. In DNA form, the CDR3 reads TGTGCCAGCTCACCATGGACTAGCCCTATCGTTACCGGGGAGCTGTTTTTT. This encodes CASSPWTSPIVTGELFF.

V is TRBV2 and J is TRBJ2-5; D is undetermined. V gave up 7 bases and J gave up 5 bases, with 17 bases separating them. The CDR3 extends over 14 amino acids. The germline V gene has CDR1 SNHLY and CDR2 FYNNEI. In DNA, the CDR3 is TGTGCCAGCAATCGGGCCTCCCCAGCGGAGACCCAGTACTTC. Translation gives CASNRASPAETQYF.

This sequence joins TRBV29-1 and TRBJ2-1, with D tentatively TRBD1 (5 bases). This CDR3 spans 15 amino acids. V was clipped by 6 bases and J by 4 bases, with 19 bases between them. Germline V gene data show CDR1 as SQVTM and CDR2 as ANQGSEA. CDR3 nucleotides: TGCAGCGTACCCGTAAGGGGCTCTTTTTACAATGAGCAGTTCTTC. Translating gives CSVPVRGSFYNEQFF.